The 15 T cell receptor beta chains in this list originate from one sample, sequenced in a study of cytomegalovirus exposure and HLA in healthy donors. Data came from immunoSEQ multiplex PCR; TCRdb stores just in-frame clones and leaves some out. The sample records roughly 140,000 clones, 80% to 95% being singletons. The sample was PBMCs. The receptors originated from a man aged 18-30 years in good health and CMV-seronegative.

This clone showed up just once. CDR3 sequence (DNA): TGTGCCAGCAGTTTCGAGAGGGCTCAAGAGACCCAGTACTTC. It specifies CASSFERAQETQYF. The rearrangement uses TRBV27 and TRBJ2-5; the D gene is possibly TRBD2 (5 bases). V was cut by 3 bases and J by 2 bases, with 10 bases left in between. The V gene's germline CDR1 is MNHEY and CDR2 SMNVEV (reference sequence). The CDR3 has 14 residues.

The chain employs TRBV4-2 and TRBJ1-4, with 8 positions matching TRBD1. The CDR3 has 17 residues. V shed 0 bases and J 8 bases; nucleotides not matched to a gene: 11. In germline, CDR1 is LGHNA, CDR2 YNFKEQ. The chain's CDR3 is CASSQDLPDRGSEKLFF. The DNA of the CDR3 is TGTGCCAGCAGCCAAGATTTACCCGACAGGGGAAGCGAAAAACTGTTTTTT.

The gene calls are TRBV2 and TRBJ1-5; TRBD1 might be the D (6 bases). Looked up from germline, CDR1 is SNHLY and CDR2 is FYNNEI. Trimming removed 4 bases from V and 4 bases from J, with 14 bases in between. The CDR3 sequence is 15 residues long. The CDR3 nucleotides read TGTGCCAGCAGTGGCCGGGACAATCGTAATCAGCCCCAGCATTTT. This gives the protein CASSGRDNRNQPQHF.

The chain joins TRBV7-3 to TRBJ1-6; 8 nucleotides line up with TRBD1. The trim removed 0 bases at V and 6 bases at J, leaving 10 bases unmatched. CDR1 is SGHTA, CDR2 FQGTGA, per germline. There are 18 residues in the CDR3. This CDR3 is CASSLTPRTGKGNSPLHF. Here the CDR3 DNA reads TGTGCCAGCAGCTTAACTCCACGGACAGGGAAGGGTAATTCACCCCTCCACTTT.

The chain carries TRBV9 and TRBJ1-2, with a tentative D call TRBD1 (5 bases). The CDR3 length is 13 residues. V was trimmed by 3 bases and J by 6 bases, leaving 12 bases between them. Germline V gives CDR1 SGDLS, CDR2 YYNGEE. CDR3 residues: CASSAIQGHGYTF. The CDR3 coding sequence is TGTGCCAGCAGCGCGATTCAGGGCCATGGCTACACCTTC.

V usage is TRBV9 and J usage is TRBJ2-2; TRBD1 matches at 11 bases. Unmatched junction bases numbered 16, after V lost 3 bases and J lost 6 bases. The CDR3 covers 19 residues. In germline, CDR1 is SGDLS, CDR2 YYNGEE. This chain's CDR3 is CASSGAGTGGSLFPGELFF. DNA of the CDR3: TGTGCCAGCAGCGGAGCCGGGACAGGGGGGTCATTGTTCCCCGGGGAGCTGTTTTTT.

CDR3 loop: CASSLGPAAYEQYF. Written as DNA, the CDR3 is TGTGCCAGCAGCTTAGGTCCGGCGGCCTACGAGCAGTACTTC. The chain uses TRBV7-3 and TRBJ2-7, with unresolved D. Trimming left V 2 bases short and J 2 bases short, with 10 bases between. Germline CDR1 SGHTA, CDR2 FQGTGA. This CDR3 contains 14 residues.

CDR3 sequence (DNA): TGTGCTAGTGGTTTCCAGGGAAGGGCCAACAATGAGCAGTTCTTC. Protein: CASGFQGRANNEQFF. The chain is built from TRBV12-5 and TRBJ2-1; D might be TRBD1 (5 bases). This CDR3 has 15 amino acids. Germline V gives CDR1 LGHNT, CDR2 FRNRAP. Trimming removed 3 bases at V and 5 bases at J, with 14 bases between.

This sequence joins TRBV6-1 and TRBJ2-7; a possible D gene is TRBD2 (7 bases). Trimming pared 1 base from V and 4 bases from J, leaving 11 bases between. Germline CDR1 MNHNS, CDR2 SASEGT. The CDR3 is 14 amino acids. This CDR3 reads CASSEVGGQYEQYV. The DNA for the CDR3 is TGTGCCAGCAGTGAAGTCGGGGGGCAGTACGAGCAGTACGTC.

The V and J genes are TRBV19 and TRBJ1-5, with D possibly matching TRBD1 (5 bases). The CDR3 length is 15 residues. The germline CDR1 and CDR2 sequences are LNHDA and SQIVND (reference sequence). V gave up 5 bases and J gave up 0 bases, with 11 bases separating them. CDR3 region: CASSFGASSNQPQHF. Here the CDR3 DNA reads TGTGCCAGTAGTTTTGGGGCTTCTAGCAATCAGCCCCAGCATTTT.

The count of this clone is one. J is TRBJ2-5 and V is TRBV14; tentatively, D is TRBD1 (5 bases). Germline V CDR1 and CDR2: SGHDN, FVKESK. The CDR3 covers 15 residues. Trimming removed 1 base at V and 7 bases at J, with 16 bases between. The CDR3 reads CASSQGTRSLGTQYF. The CDR3 DNA reads TGTGCCAGCAGCCAAGGGACACGGTCGTTGGGGACCCAGTACTTC.

This chain uses TRBV7-9 with TRBJ1-1, with 8 bases aligning to TRBD1. CDR3 size: 15 residues. CDR1 is SEHNR and CDR2 is FQNEAQ in the germline V gene (reference sequence). Losses at the gene ends were 2 bases for V and 4 bases for J; bases not matched to a gene: 6. The CDR3 sequence is CASSLSGGATTEAFF. CDR3 bases: TGTGCCAGCAGCTTATCAGGGGGCGCGACCACTGAAGCTTTCTTT.

The J gene is TRBJ2-1, the V gene TRBV29-1; perhaps TRBD2 as D (5 bases). The CDR3 consists of 14 residues. CDR1 SQVTM and CDR2 ANQGSEA come from the germline V gene. V lost 3 bases and J lost 0, with 9 bases in between. This CDR3 is CSVDRADSYNEQFF. For the CDR3, the DNA is TGCAGCGTTGATCGAGCGGACTCCTACAATGAGCAGTTCTTC.

The V and J genes are TRBV18 and TRBJ2-7; D ambiguous. Trimming left V 2 bases short and J 4 bases short, with 12 bases between. The CDR3 has 14 amino acids. Per germline, CDR1 KGHSH and CDR2 LQKENI. The CDR3 bases are TGTGCCAGCTCACCAGACTTGAGCCTGTACGAGCAGTACTTC. This gives the protein CASSPDLSLYEQYF.

The chain links TRBV12-1 to TRBJ2-1; the table gives TRBD1 as D, unverified against the DNA. TRBV12-1 is listed as a pseudogene. This CDR3 spans 15 amino acids. In DNA form, the CDR3 reads TGTGCCAGCAGCATGGACAGGGATGGCCACAATGAGCAGTTCTTC. It yields the protein CASSMDRDGHNEQFF.